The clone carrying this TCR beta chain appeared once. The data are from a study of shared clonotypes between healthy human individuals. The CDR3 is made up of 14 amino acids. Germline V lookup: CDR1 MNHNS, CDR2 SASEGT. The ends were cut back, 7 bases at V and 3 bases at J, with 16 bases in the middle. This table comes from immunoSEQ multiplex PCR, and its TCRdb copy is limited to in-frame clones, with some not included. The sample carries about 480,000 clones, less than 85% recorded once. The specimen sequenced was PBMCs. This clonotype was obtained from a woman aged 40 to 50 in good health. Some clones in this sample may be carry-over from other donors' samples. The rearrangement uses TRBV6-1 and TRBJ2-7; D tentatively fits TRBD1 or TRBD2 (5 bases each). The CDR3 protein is CASTSIWGNYEQYF. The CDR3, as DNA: TGTGCCAGCACCTCGATCTGGGGGAACTACGAGCAGTACTTC.